The clone carrying this T cell receptor (beta chain) came up a few times. Its antigen is not known. A template switching step contributed a universal primer site, while unique molecular identifiers were present in the cDNA. TCRdb re-called the 5' RACE reads through MiXCR, storing one row per CDR3 protein. Of about 220,000 distinct CDR3 sequences in the sample, around a tenth are singletons; the top ten hold approximately 5.1%. The data stem from a study of identical twins. Findings and limits, study-wide: Excess low generation probability was seen in twin-shared out-of-frame alpha sequences.

This CDR3 has 13 amino acids. Germline V gene sequence: CDR1 SGHTA, CDR2 FQGTGA. The ends were cut back, 4 bases at V and 4 bases at J, with 5 bases in the middle. Healthy Caucasian donors formed the entire cohort. The receptor's source is a woman aged 18-29 years in good health. The V and J genes are TRBV7-3 and TRBJ2-6; D is unresolved. Sequencing was done on a sample of memory (CD45RO+) T cells sorted from blood. CDR3 sequence reads: CASSSRGANVLTF. Here the CDR3 DNA reads TGTGCCAGCAGCTCGAGGGGGGCCAACGTCCTGACTTTC.